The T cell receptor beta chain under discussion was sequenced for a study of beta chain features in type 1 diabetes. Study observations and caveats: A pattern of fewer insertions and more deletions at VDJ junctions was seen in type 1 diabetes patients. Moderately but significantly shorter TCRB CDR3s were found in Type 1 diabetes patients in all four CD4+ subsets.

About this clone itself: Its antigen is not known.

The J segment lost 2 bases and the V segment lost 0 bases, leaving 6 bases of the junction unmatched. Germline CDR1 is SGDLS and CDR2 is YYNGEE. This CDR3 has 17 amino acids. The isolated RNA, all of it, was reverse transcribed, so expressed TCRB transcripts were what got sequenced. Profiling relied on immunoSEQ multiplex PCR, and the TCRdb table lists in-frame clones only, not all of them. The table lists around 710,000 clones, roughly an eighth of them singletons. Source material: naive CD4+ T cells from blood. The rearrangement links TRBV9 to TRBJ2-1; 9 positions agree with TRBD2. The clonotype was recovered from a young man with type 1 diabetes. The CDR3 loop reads CASSVEMRGGTYNEQFF. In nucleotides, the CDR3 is TGTGCCAGCAGCGTAGAGATGCGGGGGGGAACCTACAATGAGCAGTTCTTC.